The 10 T cell receptor beta chains below all came from one sample that was sequenced in a study of patients and donors after allogeneic stem cell transplantation. Using its own MiXCR run on the RT-PCR reads, TCRdb lists one record per CDR3 protein. The sample has 190,000 or so distinct CDR3 sequences, about 38% seen once. Material for sequencing was blood, either unsorted or a sorted T cell fraction (not recorded which). Receptors were obtained from a human donor who was either an allogeneic HSCT recipient or a stem cell or donor lymphocyte infusion donor (not recorded which). It is not recorded whose cells these are; they may come from a transplant donor.

J is TRBJ2-7 and V is TRBV7-9, with D hard to call. The germline CDR1 and CDR2 sequences are SEHNR and FQNEAQ (reference sequence). There are 15 residues in the CDR3. Trimming took off 5 bases at V and 3 bases at J, with 17 bases between the two ends. Here the CDR3 DNA reads TGTGCCAGCAGCCGGGCTCGACAATTCGACTACGAGCAGTACTTC. As protein: CASSRARQFDYEQYF.

This clonotype was picked up a small number of times. V and J are TRBV2 and TRBJ1-1; possibly TRBD1 for D (5 bases). The CDR3 runs to 14 residues. Trimming took off 11 bases at V and 3 bases at J, with 19 bases between the two ends. CDR1 is SNHLY, CDR2 FYNNEI, per germline. The CDR3 DNA sequence: TGTGCCTCGGAAGGGGAGCAGTGGGACACTGAAGCTTTCTTT. Translating it yields CASEGEQWDTEAFF. The complete variable domain, with remaining parts taken from reference TRBV2 and TRBJ1-1, reads EPEVTQTPSHQVTQMGQEVILRCVPISNHLYFYWYRQILGQKVEFLVSFYNNEISEKSEIFDDQFSVERPDGSNFTLKIRSTKLEDSAMYFCASEGEQWDTEAFFGQGTRLTVV.

The chain has TRBV4-2 and TRBJ1-6; 8 bases are a match to TRBD1. Unmatched junction bases numbered 6, after V lost 2 bases and J lost 0 bases. CDR1 and CDR2 (germline): LGHNA, YNFKEQ. This CDR3 spans 18 amino acids. The CDR3 loop reads CASSQLGQASSYNSPLHF. As DNA, the CDR3 is TGTGCCAGCAGCCAACTGGGACAGGCCAGCTCCTATAATTCACCCCTCCACTTT.

The rearrangement uses TRBV7-8 and TRBJ1-2; the D is unclear. The CDR3 is made up of 14 amino acids. The germline V gene has CDR1 SGHVS and CDR2 FQNEAQ. The V end lost 4 bases, the J end lost 1 base, and 10 bases lay between the germline ends. The CDR3 sequence is CASSSWGFNYGYTF. CDR3 sequence (DNA): TGTGCCAGCAGCTCATGGGGATTTAACTATGGCTACACCTTC.

In this sample, this clonotype turned up a few times. The chain uses TRBV10-3 and TRBJ2-5; 13 positions agree with TRBD2. The ends lost 2 bases at V and 3 bases at J; junction bases unmatched: 9. CDR1 and CDR2 from the germline V gene are ENHRY and SYGVKD. The CDR3 loop spans 18 amino acids. The CDR3 is CAISEPFITSGREETQYF. CDR3 nucleotides: TGTGCCATCAGTGAGCCCTTCATTACTAGCGGGAGGGAAGAGACCCAGTACTTC.

The rearrangement uses TRBV12-3 or TRBV12-4 and TRBJ2-1; 8 positions agree with TRBD2. With 0 bases clipped from V and 2 bases from J, the junction kept 3 bases outside the gene matches. The CDR3 runs to 16 residues. In DNA, the CDR3 is TGTGCCAGCAGTTTAGCGGCGGGGGGCGCCTACAATGAGCAGTTCTTC. Amino acid sequence: CASSLAAGGAYNEQFF.

This clonotype was recorded once. The chain links TRBV6-5 to TRBJ1-1; D gene uncertain. The V and J ends lost 2 bases and 4 bases respectively, with 8 bases between them. Germline V gene lookup returns CDR1 MNHEY and CDR2 SVGAGI. The CDR3 spans 13 residues. CDR3 in DNA: TGTGCCAGCAGTTACCCGGGAGGCACTGAAGCTTTCTTT. It encodes CASSYPGGTEAFF.

This rearrangement joins TRBV28 to TRBJ2-5; no firm D call. V was trimmed by 5 bases and J by 5 bases, leaving 18 bases between them. The CDR3 length is 15 residues. From germline, CDR1 is MDHEN and CDR2 SYDVKM. The CDR3 here is CASSPLTPSRETQYF. CDR3 sequence (DNA): TGTGCCAGCAGTCCCCTGACACCCTCGAGGGAGACCCAGTACTTC.

The chain is built from TRBV4-2 and TRBJ1-1, with D tentatively TRBD1 (6 bases). Germline-derived CDR1 and CDR2 are LGHNA and YNFKEQ. This CDR3 is built from 15 residues. Trimming cost V 1 base and J 5 bases, with 14 bases left between them. The CDR3 DNA follows: TGTGCCAGCAGCCAAGCTCAGGGGAAGGGTACTGAAGCTTTCTTT. It encodes CASSQAQGKGTEAFF.

This clonotype has a handful of counts. The chain joins TRBV12-3 or TRBV12-4 to TRBJ2-5; D possibly matches TRBD1 or TRBD2 (5 bases each). CDR3 size: 13 residues. V was cut by 5 bases and J by 4 bases, with 11 bases left in between. This CDR3 is CASSPTGGETQYF. The CDR3 coding sequence is TGTGCCAGCAGTCCTACAGGAGGAGAGACCCAGTACTTC.